The next 13 T cell receptor beta chains were all read from a single sample in a study of long-term antiretroviral therapy in people with HIV. The immunoSEQ assay was v3.0, run at survey level. Assay used: immunoSEQ multiplex PCR; TCRdb lists only in-frame clones, some missing. The sample contains almost 30,000 clones, about 93% of which appear only once. This material consisted of unsorted PBMCs, taken almost 6.7 years after starting antiretroviral therapy. These receptors came from a woman aged 40 to 50 with HIV.

V usage is TRBV5-1 and J usage is TRBJ1-2; 8 bases are a match to TRBD1. CDR3 length equals 14 residues. Per the germline V gene, CDR1 is SGHRS and CDR2 is YFSETQ. The J segment lost 4 bases and the V segment lost 4 bases, leaving 6 bases of the junction unmatched. This chain's CDR3 is CASSQTTGGYGYTF. In nucleotides, the CDR3 is TGCGCCAGCAGCCAGACCACAGGGGGCTATGGCTACACCTTC.

Here the CDR3 DNA reads TGTGCCAGCAGTTTATCCTTTCGAGATCAGCCCCAGCATTTT. Translated, it gives CASSLSFRDQPQHF. The rearrangement uses TRBV27 and TRBJ1-5; D unresolved. Deletions cut 0 bases from V and 5 bases from J, with 8 bases between. Germline loops: CDR1 MNHEY, CDR2 SMNVEV (reference sequence). The CDR3 is made up of 14 amino acids.

The chain couples TRBV19 to TRBJ2-5; weak D call: TRBD1 (5 bases). CDR3 length: 15 residues. Germline assignment: CDR1 LNHDA and CDR2 SQIVND (reference sequence). V lost 6 bases and J 4 bases, leaving 18 bases between the germline ends. The CDR3 region is CASRNVGQGRETQYF. The CDR3 DNA reads TGTGCCAGTAGGAACGTGGGGCAGGGAAGAGAGACCCAGTACTTC.

V and J are TRBV7-8 and TRBJ1-5, with D tentatively TRBD1 (6 bases). Trimming stripped 1 base from V and 2 bases from J, with 12 bases between. This CDR3 is built from 16 residues. Germline loops: CDR1 SGHVS, CDR2 FQNEAQ. The CDR3 reads CASSLGARGGNQPQHF. CDR3 nucleotide sequence: TGTGCCAGCAGCTTAGGTGCCAGGGGAGGCAATCAGCCCCAGCATTTT.

V gene TRBV18 combines with J gene TRBJ1-1; D unclear. Trimming shortened V by 2 bases and J by 7 bases, and 11 bases separated the two germline ends. CDR1 KGHSH and CDR2 LQKENI come from the germline V gene. The CDR3 has 13 amino acids. This CDR3 reads CASSPGLGNEAFF. CDR3 nucleotides: TGTGCCAGCTCACCAGGACTGGGGAATGAAGCTTTCTTT.

A few counts support this clone. The chain links TRBV15 to TRBJ1-2, with a tentative D call TRBD1 (6 bases). Trimming shortened V by 0 bases and J by 6 bases, and 14 bases separated the two germline ends. This CDR3 is built from 15 residues. CDR1 and CDR2 (germline): LNHNV, YYDKDF (reference sequence). CDR3 in DNA: TGTGCCACCAGCAGAGATCGCGGGGGGGCGGATGGCTACACCTTC. As protein: CATSRDRGGADGYTF.

The chain has TRBV19 and TRBJ1-6, with TRBD1 identical over 9 bases. V was pared by 5 bases and J by 5 bases, with 4 bases of the junction left unmatched. Germline loops: CDR1 LNHDA, CDR2 SQIVND (reference sequence). The CDR3 loop spans 15 amino acids. The CDR3 region has the DNA TGTGCCAGTAGTGGAGGACAGGGGAATAATTCACCCCTCCACTTT. Amino acid sequence: CASSGGQGNNSPLHF.

The chain has TRBV5-4 and TRBJ1-1, with TRBD1 matching 8 bases. The V gene's germline CDR1 is SGHNT and CDR2 YYREEE (reference sequence). The J segment lost 5 bases and the V segment lost 2 bases, leaving 5 bases of the junction unmatched. This CDR3 comprises 14 residues. CDR3 residues: CASSFQGAGTEAFF. The DNA of the CDR3 is TGTGCCAGCAGCTTTCAGGGGGCCGGGACTGAAGCTTTCTTT.

The chain recombines TRBV7-8 with TRBJ1-3, with no clear D. V gave up 0 bases and J gave up 2 bases, with 8 bases separating them. Germline lookup yields CDR1 SGHVS and CDR2 FQNEAQ. This CDR3 is 15 amino acids long. CDR3 residues: CASSLAQRAGNTIYF. CDR3 DNA sequence: TGTGCCAGCAGCTTAGCTCAACGGGCTGGAAACACCATATATTTT.

This chain uses TRBV21-1 with TRBJ1-5. TRBV21-1 is a pseudogene. The CDR3 runs to 16 residues. DNA of the CDR3: TGTGCCACCACCCCTCGGGGCTACGACCCCTATCAGCCCCAGCATTTT. Its translation: CATTPRGYDPYQPQHF.

This chain links TRBV7-9 with TRBJ1-2; the match to TRBD1 covers 11 bases. The CDR3 extends over 18 amino acids. V dropped 3 bases and J dropped 4; count of bases not matched to a gene: 13. Germline V gene sequence: CDR1 SEHNR, CDR2 FQNEAQ (reference sequence). CDR3 residues: CASSLAGTGGRGSYGYTF. The CDR3 DNA reads as TGTGCCAGCAGCTTGGCCGGGACAGGGGGAAGGGGGTCCTATGGCTACACCTTC. Drawing the rest from reference TRBV7-9 and TRBJ1-2, the complete variable domain is DTGVSQNPRHKITKRGQNVTFRCDPISEHNRLYWYRQTLGQGPEFLTYFQNEAQLEKSRLLSDRFSAERPKGSFSTLEIQRTEQGDSAMYLCASSLAGTGGRGSYGYTFGSGTRLTVV.

The chain employs TRBV6-1 and TRBJ2-5; 7 bases align to TRBD2. Germline V CDR1 and CDR2: MNHNS, SASEGT. This CDR3 is built from 15 residues. With V trimmed by 4 bases and J by 5 bases, 10 bases remained unmatched. The CDR3 sequence is CASSGREAGRETQYF. The CDR3 DNA follows: TGTGCCAGCAGTGGCCGGGAGGCCGGTAGGGAGACCCAGTACTTC.

This clone has a single count. The CDR3 is CASSSRGDPYGYTF. The CDR3 DNA reads as TGTGCCAGCAGCTCAAGAGGGGACCCCTATGGCTACACCTTC. The chain recombines TRBV5-6 with TRBJ1-2; TRBD1 might be the D (5 bases). From germline, CDR1 is SGHDT and CDR2 YYEEEE. V lost 3 bases to trimming and J lost 4 bases, with 13 bases between them. The CDR3 has 14 residues.